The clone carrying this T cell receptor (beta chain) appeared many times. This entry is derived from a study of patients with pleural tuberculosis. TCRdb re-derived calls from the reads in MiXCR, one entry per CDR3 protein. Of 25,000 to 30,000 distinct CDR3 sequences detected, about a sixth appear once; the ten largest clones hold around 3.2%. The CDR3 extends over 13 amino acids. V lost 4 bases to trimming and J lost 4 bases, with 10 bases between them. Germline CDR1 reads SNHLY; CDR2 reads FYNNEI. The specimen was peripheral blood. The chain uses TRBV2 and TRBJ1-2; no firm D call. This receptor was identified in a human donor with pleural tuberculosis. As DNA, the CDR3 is TGTGCCAGCAGTGTTGGAAACGCCTATGGCTACACCTTC. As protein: CASSVGNAYGYTF.